This T cell receptor beta chain was identified in a study of vaccination effects on CD4 cells after COVID-19. Libraries were prepared by immunoSEQ multiplex PCR; TCRdb keeps only in-frame clonotypes and omits some of them. The sample records 71,000 or so clones, over 65% being singletons. Expansion of antigen-specific CD4+ T cells with viral peptide pools was carried out by the ViraFEST assay before sequencing. CD4+ T cells were isolated after approximately 10 days of culture. Negative nucleocapsid antibody tests before and after vaccination confirmed no previous SARS-CoV-2 infection. Researchers swapped half the medium for IL-2 medium on both days 3 and 7. The CDR3 is 16 amino acids. Germline V gene sequence: CDR1 LNHDA, CDR2 SQIVND (reference sequence). V was trimmed by 4 bases and J by 0 bases, leaving 10 bases between them. To note about this clone: Its antigen is currently unknown.

Sequenced material: CD4+ T cells from PBMCs cultured with HCoV-OC43 spike peptides, taken before COVID-19 vaccination. Stated subset: HCoV-OC43 spike overlapping peptide pool stimulation. The chain recombines TRBV19 with TRBJ1-6; no clear D. This TCR derives from a human donor who received a COVID-19 vaccine. CDR3 protein: CASSKYRSSYNSPLHF. The CDR3 nucleotides read TGTGCCAGTAGTAAGTACCGGAGCTCCTATAATTCACCCCTCCACTTT.